The rows below give T cell receptor beta chains drawn from one sample of a study of beta chain features in type 1 diabetes. Measured with immunoSEQ multiplex PCR; TCRdb has only the in-frame clones, and not every one. The sample has roughly 140,000 clones, about 7% seen once. Source material: central memory CD4+ T cells from blood. The origin of the receptors is a woman in her thirties in good health. Each CDR3 is given with its conserved first and last residue. D genes are given only for firm matches. Size values are once, few and many counts, or a class for expanded clones, and some rows have none.

>TRBV5-1|16|TRBJ2-5|TRBD2|few
CASSLDVAGGQETQYF
TGCGCCAGCAGCTTGGACGTGGCGGGAGGACAAGAGACCCAGTACTTC
>TRBV29-1|12|TRBJ1-1|NA|many
CSSGGLNTEAFF
TGCAGTTCGGGGGGTTTGAACACTGAAGCTTTCTTT
>TRBV2|15|TRBJ1-5|NA|few
CASSEGQGLNQPQHF
TGTGCCAGCAGTGAGGGCCAGGGTCTCAATCAGCCCCAGCATTTT
>TRBV4-3|15|TRBJ2-5|TRBD1|few
CASSLGQGIQETQYF
TGCGCCAGCAGCCTGGGACAGGGGATCCAAGAGACCCAGTACTTC
>TRBV5-1|13|TRBJ1-1|NA|NA
CASSQDLTGKAFF
TGCGCCAGCAGCCAAGATCTCACAGGAAAAGCTTTCTTT
>TRBV7-2|12|TRBJ2-1|TRBD1|few
CASSPGGIEQFF
TGTGCCAGCAGCCCAGGGGGCATTGAGCAGTTCTTC
>TRBV7-9|13|TRBJ1-5|TRBD1|few
CASSPGQHQPQHF
TGTGCCAGCAGCCCGGGACAGCATCAGCCCCAGCATTTT
>TRBV5-1|15|TRBJ2-5|TRBD1|many
CASSSGDRDRETQYF
TGCGCCAGCAGCTCGGGGGACAGGGATCGAGAGACCCAGTACTTC
>TRBV7-2|17|TRBJ2-1|TRBD2|few
CASSLAAGDTGGVEQFF
TGTGCCAGCAGCCTAGCCGCGGGGGACACGGGAGGGGTTGAGCAGTTCTTC
>TRBV30|16|TRBJ1-3|TRBD1|NA
CAWNRQGPLSGNTIYF
TGTGCCTGGAACCGACAGGGGCCCCTCTCTGGAAACACCATATATTTT
>TRBV27|15|TRBJ2-2|NA|NA
CASSLIYGSTGELFF
TGTGCCAGCAGTTTAATTTACGGGAGCACCGGGGAGCTGTTTTTT